Presented here are 18 T cell receptor beta chains from one specimen sequenced in a study of technical replicates of blood from a few donors. Clones were read by immunoSEQ multiplex PCR, and TCRdb kept only the in-frame ones, dropping some. The sample yields roughly 15,000 clones, roughly 80% seen once. What was sequenced was PBMCs. The source is a human donor in good health.

The chain employs TRBV11-3 and TRBJ1-3; D unclear. CDR1 and CDR2 (germline): SGHNT, YENEEA. Trimming left V 5 bases short and J 0 bases short, with 8 bases between. The CDR3 is 14 amino acids. The CDR3 nucleotides are TGTGCCAGCAGCGAGGGCCACTCTGGAAACACCATATATTTT. This translates into CASSEGHSGNTIYF.

J is TRBJ2-1 and V is TRBV10-3, with D maybe TRBD2 (7 bases). The germline V gene encodes CDR1 ENHRY and CDR2 SYGVKD. CDR3 size: 14 residues. The CDR3 protein is CAVVRGPPYNEQFF. The CDR3 DNA follows: TGTGCTGTGGTGCGGGGGCCCCCCTACAATGAGCAGTTCTTC.

This chain links TRBV4-2 with TRBJ2-2, with 11 bases that match TRBD2. The CDR3 covers 16 residues. V shed 4 bases, J shed 5 bases, and the junction held 6 bases outside the gene matches. Germline V gene lookup returns CDR1 LGHNA and CDR2 YNFKEQ. CDR3 protein: CASSPTGLAETGELFF. The CDR3 coding sequence is TGTGCCAGCAGCCCGACGGGACTAGCGGAGACCGGGGAGCTGTTTTTT.

The chain carries TRBV7-6 and TRBJ2-3, with TRBD2 matching over 10 bases. Germline V gene sequence: CDR1 SGHVS, CDR2 FNYEAQ. The CDR3 has 16 amino acids. Trimming at V came to 3 bases and at J to 5 bases, leaving 8 bases not matched to a gene. CDR3 DNA: TGTGCCAGCAGCTTGATAACTAGCGGGGCGGGAGATACGCAGTATTTT. Amino acid sequence: CASSLITSGAGDTQYF.

The J gene is TRBJ2-3, the V gene TRBV5-1; TRBD2 matches at 10 bases. CDR3 length: 16 residues. Germline trimming cut 0 bases from V and 1 base from J; bases unmatched to any gene: 2. In germline, CDR1 is SGHRS, CDR2 YFSETQ. In DNA form, the CDR3 reads TGCGCCAGCAGCTTGGCCGGGACTAGCGGCACAGATACGCAGTATTTT. Encoded protein: CASSLAGTSGTDTQYF.

This clone was counted only a few times. The V call is TRBV6-1, the J call TRBJ2-3; TRBD1 agrees at 9 bases. CDR1 is MNHNS and CDR2 is SASEGT in the germline V gene. There are 15 residues in the CDR3. With V trimmed by 4 bases and J by 2 bases, 4 bases remained unmatched. CDR3 sequence: CASSAGTGHTDTQYF. In nucleotides, the CDR3 is TGTGCCAGCAGTGCCGGGACAGGGCACACAGATACGCAGTATTTT.

The V gene is TRBV12-2, the J gene TRBJ2-7; the D call in the table, TRBD1, was not verified against the DNA. TRBV12-2 is listed as a pseudogene. The CDR3 extends over 15 amino acids. CDR3 sequence: CASRLPDRVSNEQYF. CDR3 in DNA: TGTGCAAGTCGCTTGCCTGACAGGGTAAGCAACGAGCAGTACTTC.

The CDR3 DNA reads TGCAGCGTTGAAGAGTCAGAATACACTGAAGCTTTCTTT. Amino acids: CSVEESEYTEAFF. The chain couples TRBV29-1 to TRBJ1-1; D not certain. CDR1 is SQVTM, CDR2 ANQGSEA, per germline. The CDR3 spans 13 residues. Trimming pared 0 bases from V and 3 bases from J, leaving 8 bases between.

The chain has TRBV9 and TRBJ2-2, with D unresolved. The CDR3 totals 12 residues. The germline V gene has CDR1 SGDLS and CDR2 YYNGEE. Deletions cut 2 bases from V and 5 bases from J, with 4 bases between. For the CDR3, the DNA is TGTGCCAGCAGCGTGAGTACCGGGGAGCTGTTTTTT. Translated, it gives CASSVSTGELFF.

This clone was recorded only once. V usage is TRBV5-1 and J usage is TRBJ2-1; possibly TRBD1 for D (5 bases). Trimming removed 4 bases from V and 7 bases from J, with 6 bases in between. This CDR3 comprises 11 residues. The germline gives CDR1 SGHRS, CDR2 YFSETQ. CDR3 coding DNA: TGCGCCAGCAGCAAGGGGAATGAGCAGTTCTTC. Translated: CASSKGNEQFF.

The chain employs TRBV28 and TRBJ2-6, with D possibly being TRBD1 (6 bases). The CDR3 extends over 17 amino acids. The V end lost 2 bases, the J end lost 0 bases, and 11 bases lay between the germline ends. Germline CDR1 MDHEN, CDR2 SYDVKM. The CDR3 DNA is TGTGCCAGCAGTTTAGAACAGGGAAACTCTGGGGCCAACGTCCTGACTTTC. Amino acid sequence: CASSLEQGNSGANVLTF.

V gene TRBV27 combines with J gene TRBJ2-1; D unresolved. Germline V gene sequence: CDR1 MNHEY, CDR2 SMNVEV (reference sequence). The V end lost 7 bases, the J end lost 3 bases, and 16 bases lay between the germline ends. The CDR3 contains 15 residues. The CDR3 bases are TGTGCCAGCAAGATTGAGAGGTTGGGCTACAATGAGCAGTTCTTC. It specifies CASKIERLGYNEQFF.

This chain links TRBV2 with TRBJ1-4; D uncertain. Germline-derived CDR1 and CDR2 are SNHLY and FYNNEI. The CDR3 is 13 amino acids. Trimming stripped 3 bases from V and 7 bases from J, with 9 bases between. CDR3 protein: CASSDAISEKLFF. The CDR3 nucleotides are TGTGCCAGCAGTGACGCTATTTCTGAAAAACTGTTTTTT.

The chain carries TRBV5-1 and TRBJ2-1; no reliable D call. CDR3 size: 13 residues. Germline assignment: CDR1 SGHRS and CDR2 YFSETQ. With 5 bases removed from V and 4 bases from J, the gap between germline ends came to 10 bases. The CDR3 reads CASSGQAYNEQFF. CDR3 coding DNA: TGCGCCAGCAGTGGCCAGGCTTACAATGAGCAGTTCTTC.

This clone was counted between two and nine times. The chain carries TRBV27 and TRBJ2-7; 12 bases are a match to TRBD2. Germline CDR1 MNHEY, CDR2 SMNVEV (reference sequence). Trimming removed 6 bases from V and 2 bases from J; junction bases left unmatched: 14. The CDR3 is made up of 18 amino acids. The CDR3 loop reads CASSPAGPGLAGPYEQYF. The CDR3 coding sequence is TGTGCCAGCAGCCCGGCGGGACCGGGACTAGCGGGCCCCTACGAGCAGTACTTC.

This chain links TRBV19 with TRBJ2-1; D may be TRBD2 (6 bases). Trimming pared 5 bases from V and 3 bases from J, leaving 17 bases between. The CDR3 extends over 16 amino acids. Germline V CDR1 and CDR2: LNHDA, SQIVND (reference sequence). The CDR3 is CASSAGRLAYYNEQFF. The CDR3 DNA reads as TGTGCCAGTAGTGCGGGGAGGCTAGCGTACTACAATGAGCAGTTCTTC.

The chain employs TRBV6-5 and TRBJ2-7; 8 nucleotides agree with TRBD1. The CDR3 has 15 residues. Losses at the gene ends were 6 bases for V and 5 bases for J; bases not matched to a gene: 12. Germline V gives CDR1 MNHEY, CDR2 SVGAGI. Here the CDR3 reads CASSRGQGGIHEQYF. CDR3 in DNA: TGTGCCAGCAGCCGAGGACAGGGAGGAATCCACGAGCAGTACTTC.

J is TRBJ2-2 and V is TRBV7-3; D possibly corresponds to TRBD1 (5 bases). The CDR3 is made up of 14 amino acids. The ends were cut back, 1 base at V and 5 bases at J, with 8 bases in the middle. Germline CDR1 is SGHTA and CDR2 is FQGTGA. CDR3 amino acids: CASSLIGATGELFF. CDR3 sequence (DNA): TGTGCCAGCAGCTTAATTGGGGCGACCGGGGAGCTGTTTTTT.